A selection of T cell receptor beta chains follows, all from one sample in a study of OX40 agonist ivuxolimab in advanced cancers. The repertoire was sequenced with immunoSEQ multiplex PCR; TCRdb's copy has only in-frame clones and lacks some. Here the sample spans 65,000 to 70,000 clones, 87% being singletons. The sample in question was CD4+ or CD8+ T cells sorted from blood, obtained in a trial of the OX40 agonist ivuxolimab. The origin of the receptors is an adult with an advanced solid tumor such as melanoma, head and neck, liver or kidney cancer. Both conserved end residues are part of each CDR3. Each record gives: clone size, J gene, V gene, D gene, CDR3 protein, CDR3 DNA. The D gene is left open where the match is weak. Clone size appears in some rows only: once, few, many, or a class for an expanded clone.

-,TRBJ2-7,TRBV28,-,CASTGTYPYEQYF,TGTGCCAGTACAGGGACGTACCCCTACGAGCAGTACTTC
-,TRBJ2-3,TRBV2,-,CASSSGADTQYF,TGTGCCAGCAGCTCAGGGGCGGATACGCAGTATTTT
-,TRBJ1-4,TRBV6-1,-,CASRAATNEKLFF,TGTGCCAGTCGGGCGGCAACTAATGAAAAACTGTTTTTT
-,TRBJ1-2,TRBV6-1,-,CASSEVRGFGYTF,TGTGCCAGCAGTGAAGTTCGTGGTTTCGGCTACACCTTC
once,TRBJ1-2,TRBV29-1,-,CSVRGPGDYGYTF,TGCAGCGTCCGAGGGCCAGGCGACTATGGCTACACCTTC
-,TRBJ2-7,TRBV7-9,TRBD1,CASSQGDRELGEQYF,TGCGCCAGCAGCCAAGGGGACAGGGAGCTGGGGGAGCAGTACTTC
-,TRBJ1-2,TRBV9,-,CASSVGGDHAVNYGYTF,TGTGCCAGCAGCGTTGGAGGGGACCATGCCGTAAACTATGGCTACACCTTC
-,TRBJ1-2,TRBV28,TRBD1,CASGTGFGGYTF,TGTGCCAGCGGGACAGGGTTTGGGGGCTACACCTTC
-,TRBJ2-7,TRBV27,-,CASSYRAGASYEQYF,TGTGCCAGCAGTTACCGAGCGGGTGCCTCCTACGAGCAGTACTTC
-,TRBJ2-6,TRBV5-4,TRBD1,CASSFRAGGFGANVLTF,TGTGCCAGCAGCTTTAGAGCAGGGGGCTTTGGGGCCAACGTCCTGACTTTC
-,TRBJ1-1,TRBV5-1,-,CASSLEGRMNTEAFF,TGCGCCAGCAGCTTGGAGGGGCGAATGAACACTGAAGCTTTCTTT
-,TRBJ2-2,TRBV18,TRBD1,CASSSPVTGLNTGELFF,TGTGCCAGCTCATCCCCGGTGACAGGGTTGAACACCGGGGAGCTGTTTTTT
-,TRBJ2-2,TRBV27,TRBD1,CASSTRTGGVGTGELFF,TGTGCCAGCAGTACCAGGACAGGGGGAGTGGGCACCGGGGAGCTGTTTTTT
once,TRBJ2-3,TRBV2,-,CASSLDEDRRADTQYF,TGTGCCAGCAGCCTAGACGAGGACCGCCGGGCAGATACGCAGTATTTT
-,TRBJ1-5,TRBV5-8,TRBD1,CASSLGGQGAGQPQHF,TGTGCCAGCAGCTTGGGGGGACAGGGGGCTGGGCAGCCCCAGCATTTT
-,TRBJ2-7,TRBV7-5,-,CARSSPPGQGAREQYF,TGTGCCAGAAGCTCTCCTCCGGGACAGGGGGCTCGGGAGCAGTACTTC
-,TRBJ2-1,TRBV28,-,CASSSPFRKNEQFF,TGTGCCAGCAGTAGTCCCTTTAGAAAGAATGAGCAGTTCTTC
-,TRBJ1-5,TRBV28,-,CASSGGGRGQPQHF,TGTGCCAGCAGTGGGGGGGGCAGGGGTCAGCCCCAGCATTTT
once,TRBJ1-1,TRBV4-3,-,CASSQPLINTEAFF,TGCGCCAGCAGCCAACCGCTTATCAACACTGAAGCTTTCTTT
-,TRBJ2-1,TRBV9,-,CASNAGSSYNEQFF,TGTGCCAGCAACGCCGGGAGCTCCTACAATGAGCAGTTCTTC
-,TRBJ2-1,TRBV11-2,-,CASDIRVRNSEQFF,TGTGCCAGCGACATTAGGGTTCGCAACTCTGAGCAGTTCTTC
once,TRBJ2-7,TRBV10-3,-,CAITQSDQGDEQYF,TGTGCCATCACCCAGTCGGACCAAGGGGACGAGCAGTACTTC
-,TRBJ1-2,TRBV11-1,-,CASSPQDLYGYTF,TGTGCCAGCAGCCCACAGGACCTCTATGGCTACACCTTC
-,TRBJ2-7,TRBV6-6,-,CASSYRRGEDEQYF,TGTGCCAGCAGTTACCGCAGGGGAGAGGACGAGCAGTACTTC
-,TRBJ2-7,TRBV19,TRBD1,CASAGTGIHEQYF,TGTGCCAGTGCCGGGACAGGGATCCACGAGCAGTACTTC
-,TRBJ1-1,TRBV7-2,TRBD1,CASSFTGGVTEAFF,TGTGCCAGCAGCTTTACAGGGGGCGTCACTGAAGCTTTCTTT